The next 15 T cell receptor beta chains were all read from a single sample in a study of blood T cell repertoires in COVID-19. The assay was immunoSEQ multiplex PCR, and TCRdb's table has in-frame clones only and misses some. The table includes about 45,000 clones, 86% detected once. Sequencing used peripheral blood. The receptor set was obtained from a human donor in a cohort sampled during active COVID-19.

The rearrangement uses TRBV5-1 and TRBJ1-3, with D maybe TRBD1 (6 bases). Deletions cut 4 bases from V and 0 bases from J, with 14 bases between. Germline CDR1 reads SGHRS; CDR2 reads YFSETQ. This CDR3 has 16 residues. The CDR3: CASSANRAGSGNTIYF. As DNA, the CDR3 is TGCGCCAGCAGCGCTAACAGGGCCGGCTCTGGAAACACCATATATTTT.

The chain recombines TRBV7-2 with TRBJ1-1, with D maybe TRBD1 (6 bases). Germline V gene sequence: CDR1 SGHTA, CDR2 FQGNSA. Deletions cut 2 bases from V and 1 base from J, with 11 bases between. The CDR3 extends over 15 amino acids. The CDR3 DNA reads TGTGCCAGCAGCTTAACCCCAGGGGAGAACACTGAAGCTTTCTTT. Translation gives CASSLTPGENTEAFF.

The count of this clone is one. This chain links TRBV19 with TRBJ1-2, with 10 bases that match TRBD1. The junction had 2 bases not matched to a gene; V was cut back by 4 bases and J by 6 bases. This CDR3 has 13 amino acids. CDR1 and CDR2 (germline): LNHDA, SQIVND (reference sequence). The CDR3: CASSNDRGHGYTF. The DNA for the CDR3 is TGTGCCAGTAGTAATGACAGGGGGCATGGCTACACCTTC. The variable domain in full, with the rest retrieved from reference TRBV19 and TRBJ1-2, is DGGITQSPKYLFRKEGQNVTLSCEQNLNHDAMYWYRQDPGQGLRLIYYSQIVNDFQKGDIAEGYSVSREKKESFPLTVTSAQKNPTAFYLCASSNDRGHGYTFGSGTRLTVV.

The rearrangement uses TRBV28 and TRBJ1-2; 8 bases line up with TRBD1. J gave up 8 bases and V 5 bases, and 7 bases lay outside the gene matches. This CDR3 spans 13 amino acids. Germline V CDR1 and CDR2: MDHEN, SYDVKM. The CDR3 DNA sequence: TGTGCCAGCAGTCGCTCACGGGACAGGGGCTACACCTTC. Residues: CASSRSRDRGYTF.

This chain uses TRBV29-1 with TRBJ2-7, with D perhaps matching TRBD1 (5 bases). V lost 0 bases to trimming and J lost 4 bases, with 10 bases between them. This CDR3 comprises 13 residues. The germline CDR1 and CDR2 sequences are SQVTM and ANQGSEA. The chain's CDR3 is CSVEDPRVYEQYF. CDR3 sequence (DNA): TGCAGCGTTGAAGATCCCAGGGTATACGAGCAGTACTTC.

This CDR3 is CASSSGYGELFF. The CDR3 nucleotides read TGTGCCAGCAGCTCGGGGTACGGGGAGCTGTTTTTT. The rearrangement uses TRBV9 and TRBJ2-2; possibly TRBD2 for D (5 bases). The CDR3 is made up of 12 amino acids. Trimming pared 4 bases from V and 7 bases from J, leaving 8 bases between. Germline assignment: CDR1 SGDLS and CDR2 YYNGEE.

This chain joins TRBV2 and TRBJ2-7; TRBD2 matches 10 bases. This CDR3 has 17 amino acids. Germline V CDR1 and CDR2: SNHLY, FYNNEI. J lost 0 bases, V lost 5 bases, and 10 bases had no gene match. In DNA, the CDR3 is TGTGCCAGCAGTCGACAGCGGGGGGGTCGTAGCTCCTACGAGCAGTACTTC. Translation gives CASSRQRGGRSSYEQYF.

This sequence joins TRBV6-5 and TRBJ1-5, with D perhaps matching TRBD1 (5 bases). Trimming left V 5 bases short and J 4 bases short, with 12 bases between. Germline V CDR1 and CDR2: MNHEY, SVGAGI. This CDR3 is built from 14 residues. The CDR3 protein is CASSLPGSNQPQHF. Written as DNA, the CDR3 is TGTGCCAGCAGTCTACCAGGGTCAAATCAGCCCCAGCATTTT.

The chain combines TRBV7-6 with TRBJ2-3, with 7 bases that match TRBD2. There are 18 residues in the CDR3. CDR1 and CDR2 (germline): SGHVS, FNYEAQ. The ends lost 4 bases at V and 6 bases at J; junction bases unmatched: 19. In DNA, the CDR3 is TGTGCCAGCAGCTACCTCTCGGCGCTAGCGGCACCCCCGGATACGCAGTATTTT. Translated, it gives CASSYLSALAAPPDTQYF. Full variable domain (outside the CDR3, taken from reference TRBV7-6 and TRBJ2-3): GAGVSQSPRYKVTKRGQDVALRCDPISGHVSLYWYRQALGQGPEFLTYFNYEAQQDKSGLPNDRFSAERPEGSISTLTIQRTEQRDSAMYRCASSYLSALAAPPDTQYFGPGTRLTVL.

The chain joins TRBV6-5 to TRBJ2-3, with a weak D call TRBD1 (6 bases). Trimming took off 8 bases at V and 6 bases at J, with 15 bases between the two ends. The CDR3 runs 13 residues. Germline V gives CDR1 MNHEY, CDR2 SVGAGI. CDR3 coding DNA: TGTGCCAGCTCGACAGGACGAGGGGATACGCAGTATTTT. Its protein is CASSTGRGDTQYF.

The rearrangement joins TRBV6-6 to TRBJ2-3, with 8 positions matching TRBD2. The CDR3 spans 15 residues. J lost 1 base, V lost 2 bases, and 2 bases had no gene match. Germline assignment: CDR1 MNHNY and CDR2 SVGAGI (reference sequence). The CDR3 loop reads CASSYGAGGTDTQYF. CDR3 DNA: TGTGCCAGCAGTTACGGAGCGGGGGGCACAGATACGCAGTATTTT.

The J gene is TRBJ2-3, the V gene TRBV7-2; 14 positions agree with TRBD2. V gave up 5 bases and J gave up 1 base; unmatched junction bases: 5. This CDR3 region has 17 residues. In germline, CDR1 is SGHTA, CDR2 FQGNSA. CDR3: CASSPPGLAGGTDTQYF. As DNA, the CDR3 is TGTGCCAGCAGCCCCCCGGGACTAGCGGGGGGCACAGATACGCAGTATTTT.

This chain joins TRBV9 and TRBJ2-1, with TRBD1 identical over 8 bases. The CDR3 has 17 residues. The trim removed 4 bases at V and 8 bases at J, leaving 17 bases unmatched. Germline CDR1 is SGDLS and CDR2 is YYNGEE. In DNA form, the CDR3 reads TGTGCCAGCAGCACACAACCGGGGACAGGAGTCCTGTATGAGCAGTTCTTC. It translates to CASSTQPGTGVLYEQFF.

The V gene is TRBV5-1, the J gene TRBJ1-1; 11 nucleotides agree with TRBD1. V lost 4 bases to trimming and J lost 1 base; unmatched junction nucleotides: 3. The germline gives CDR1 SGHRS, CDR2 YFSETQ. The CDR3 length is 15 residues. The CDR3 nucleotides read TGCGCCAGCAGCAGCGGGACAGGGGGGAACACTGAAGCTTTCTTT. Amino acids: CASSSGTGGNTEAFF.

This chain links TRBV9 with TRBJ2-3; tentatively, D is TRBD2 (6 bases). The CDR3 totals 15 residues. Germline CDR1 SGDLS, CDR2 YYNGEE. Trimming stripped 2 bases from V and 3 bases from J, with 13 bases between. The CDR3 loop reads CASSVYGAGTDTQYF. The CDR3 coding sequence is TGTGCCAGCAGCGTTTATGGCGCGGGGACAGATACGCAGTATTTT.